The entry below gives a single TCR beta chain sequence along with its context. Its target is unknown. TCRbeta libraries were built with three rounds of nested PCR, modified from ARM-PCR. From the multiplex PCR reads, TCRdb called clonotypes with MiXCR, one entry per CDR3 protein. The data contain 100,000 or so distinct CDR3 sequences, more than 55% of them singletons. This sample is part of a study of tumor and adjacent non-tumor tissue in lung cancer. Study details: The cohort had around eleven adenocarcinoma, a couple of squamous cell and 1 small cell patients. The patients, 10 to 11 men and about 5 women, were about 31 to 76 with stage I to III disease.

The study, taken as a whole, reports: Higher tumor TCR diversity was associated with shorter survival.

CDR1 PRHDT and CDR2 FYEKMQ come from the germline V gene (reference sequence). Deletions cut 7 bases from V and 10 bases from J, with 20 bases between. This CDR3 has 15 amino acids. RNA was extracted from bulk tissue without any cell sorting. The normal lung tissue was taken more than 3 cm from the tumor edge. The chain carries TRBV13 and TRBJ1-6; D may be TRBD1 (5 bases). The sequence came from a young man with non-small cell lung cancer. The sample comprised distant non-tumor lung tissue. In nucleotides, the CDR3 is TGTGCCAGCACCTCTCGGGACTTTCGTGGCTCACCCCTCCACTTT. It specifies CASTSRDFRGSPLHF.